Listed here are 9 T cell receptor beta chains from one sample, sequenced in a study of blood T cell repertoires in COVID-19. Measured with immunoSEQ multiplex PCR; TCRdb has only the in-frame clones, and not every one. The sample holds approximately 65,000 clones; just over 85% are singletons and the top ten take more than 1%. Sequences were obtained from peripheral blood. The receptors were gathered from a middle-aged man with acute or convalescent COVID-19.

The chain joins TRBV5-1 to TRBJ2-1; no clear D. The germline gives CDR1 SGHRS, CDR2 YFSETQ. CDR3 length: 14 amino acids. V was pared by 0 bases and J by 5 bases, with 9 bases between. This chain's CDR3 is CASSLVGPNNEQFF. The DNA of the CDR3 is TGCGCCAGCAGCTTGGTTGGGCCCAACAATGAGCAGTTCTTC.

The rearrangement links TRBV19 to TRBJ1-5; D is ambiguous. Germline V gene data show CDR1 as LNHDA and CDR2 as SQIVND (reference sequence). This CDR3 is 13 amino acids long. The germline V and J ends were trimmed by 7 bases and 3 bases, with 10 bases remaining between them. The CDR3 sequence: CASTGAPNQPQHF. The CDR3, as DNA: TGTGCCAGTACCGGAGCGCCCAATCAGCCCCAGCATTTT.

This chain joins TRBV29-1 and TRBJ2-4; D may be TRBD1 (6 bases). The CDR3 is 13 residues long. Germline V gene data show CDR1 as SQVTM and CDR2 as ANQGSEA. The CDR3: CIGTGLGKNIQYF. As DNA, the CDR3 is TGCATCGGCACAGGGCTGGGGAAAAACATTCAGTACTTC.

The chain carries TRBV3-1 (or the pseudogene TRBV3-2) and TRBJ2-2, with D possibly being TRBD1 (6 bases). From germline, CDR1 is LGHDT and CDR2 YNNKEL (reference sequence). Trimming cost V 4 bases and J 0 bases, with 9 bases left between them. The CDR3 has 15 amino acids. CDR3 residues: CASSLGTTNTGELFF. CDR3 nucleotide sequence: TGTGCCAGCAGCCTAGGGACAACGAACACCGGGGAGCTGTTTTTT.

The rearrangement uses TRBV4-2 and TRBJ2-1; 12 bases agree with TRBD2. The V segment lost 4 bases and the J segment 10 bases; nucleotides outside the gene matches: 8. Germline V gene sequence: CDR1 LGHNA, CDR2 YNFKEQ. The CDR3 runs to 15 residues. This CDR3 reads CASSRALAGGGEQFF. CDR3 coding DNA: TGTGCCAGCAGCCGAGCACTAGCGGGGGGAGGAGAGCAGTTCTTC.

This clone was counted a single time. For the CDR3, the DNA is TGTGCCACCGGAGGGGGGGACTTCCAAGAGACCCAGTACTTC. Translating it yields CATGGGDFQETQYF. The chain recombines TRBV2 with TRBJ2-5, with TRBD2 as a possible D gene (7 bases). Trimming stripped 10 bases from V and 1 base from J, with 16 bases between. CDR3 length equals 14 residues. Per the germline V gene, CDR1 is SNHLY and CDR2 is FYNNEI.

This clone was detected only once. CDR3 amino acids: CASSVGGQPGIQYF. The CDR3 coding sequence is TGTGCCAGCAGCGTAGGCGGACAGCCGGGCATTCAGTACTTC. The chain has TRBV9 and TRBJ2-4; possible D gene TRBD1, 6 bases. V was cut by 0 bases and J by 9 bases, with 13 bases left in between. Per the germline V gene, CDR1 is SGDLS and CDR2 is YYNGEE. The CDR3 covers 14 residues.

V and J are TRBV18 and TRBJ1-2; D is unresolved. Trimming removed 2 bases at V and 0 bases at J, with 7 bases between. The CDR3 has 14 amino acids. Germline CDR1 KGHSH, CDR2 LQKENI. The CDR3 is CASSPASSNYGYTF. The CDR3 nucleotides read TGTGCCAGCTCACCAGCCAGTTCTAACTATGGCTACACCTTC.

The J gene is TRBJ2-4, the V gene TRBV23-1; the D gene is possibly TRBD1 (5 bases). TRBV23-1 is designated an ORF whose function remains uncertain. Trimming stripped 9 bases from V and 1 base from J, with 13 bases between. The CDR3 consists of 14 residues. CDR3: CARQLGLAKNIQYF. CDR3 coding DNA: TGCGCCAGACAATTGGGGCTGGCCAAAAACATTCAGTACTTC.